The 5 T cell receptor beta chains below were found in one sample sequenced in a study of Ad26.COV2.S vaccination and SARS-CoV-2 variants (dated by TCRdb to the early 2020s). The library was obtained by the immunoSEQ multiplex PCR assay. This immuneACCESS table, as held by TCRdb, lists in-frame sequences with V and J called but not all clones. Of the missing ones, under half trace to an unresolved V gene in checked studies; the others have no known cause. Present in this sample are roughly 380,000 clones, roughly 85% of which were seen just once. Together, the top ten hold 3.3% of the sample. Taken with the paper, the label for treatment or condition translates to: over 15 received Ad26.COV2.S at low or high dose, single or two shots; five or six received placebo; per-sample allocation not given. For vaccine and placebo recipients, the sequenced repertoires came from samples collected on day 63 after the first injection.

This sample comprised peripheral blood, obtained in a trial of Ad26.COV2.S vaccine versus placebo. All receptors come from a person between 18 and 59 years old who received the Ad26.COV2.S COVID-19 vaccine or a placebo.

The V call is TRBV11-2, the J call TRBJ1-3; D might be TRBD1 (5 bases). V dropped 3 bases and J dropped 0 bases, with 12 bases sitting between them. Germline values: CDR1 SGHAT, CDR2 FQNNGV. The CDR3 consists of 16 residues. CDR3 loop: CASSLGQVPSGNTIYF. The CDR3 DNA reads TGTGCCAGCAGCTTGGGGCAGGTCCCCTCTGGAAACACCATATATTTT.

This chain uses TRBV7-9 with TRBJ2-4; the D call may be TRBD1 or TRBD2 (6 bases each). In germline, CDR1 is SEHNR, CDR2 FQNEAQ (reference sequence). This CDR3 has 15 residues. Trimming shortened V by 2 bases and J by 7 bases, and 15 bases separated the two germline ends. CDR3 nucleotides: TGTGCCAGCAGCTTACTTCGGGGGCAAGGCAACATTCAGTACTTC. This gives the protein CASSLLRGQGNIQYF.

CDR3 loop: CASSRGYSNQPQHF. CDR3 DNA sequence: TGTGCCAGCAGCCGGGGGTATAGCAATCAGCCCCAGCATTTT. The gene calls are TRBV28 and TRBJ1-5; D perhaps matches TRBD1 (5 bases). The CDR3 contains 14 residues. Germline CDR1 reads MDHEN; CDR2 reads SYDVKM. V was shortened by 6 bases and J by 0 bases, with 9 bases between the two germline ends.

CDR3 DNA sequence: TGTGCCAGCAGCGTGCCGGGACTAGGAGTCGCTGAGCAGTTCTTC. Amino acid sequence: CASSVPGLGVAEQFF. The chain links TRBV9 to TRBJ2-1, with TRBD2 identical over 8 bases. CDR1 is SGDLS, CDR2 YYNGEE, per germline. The V segment lost 2 bases and the J segment 9 bases; nucleotides outside the gene matches: 10. The CDR3 totals 15 residues.

This clone was recorded at least ten times. V and J are TRBV3-1 (or the pseudogene TRBV3-2) and TRBJ2-3; 11 bases are a match to TRBD2. V dropped 2 bases and J dropped 1; count of bases not matched to a gene: 2. The germline V gene has CDR1 LGHDT and CDR2 YNNKEL (reference sequence). This CDR3 contains 16 residues. The CDR3 reads CASSQPTSGGTDTQYF. CDR3 sequence (DNA): TGTGCCAGCAGCCAACCGACTAGCGGGGGCACAGATACGCAGTATTTT.